This T cell receptor beta chain emerged from a study of human T cells and chemical hapten exposure. This clonotype came up a few times. What it recognizes is unknown. Study observations and caveats: No shift was seen in TCRs above 1 in 1000 frequency with DPC sensitization.

TCRdb re-derived calls from the RACE reads in MiXCR, one entry per CDR3 protein. This table has tens of thousands of distinct CDR3 sequences, around 9.9% appearing once. Documented time point: pre-sensitization, week 0. Treatment denoted: therapeutic diphenylcyclopropenone sensitization with weekly scalp DPC. At every patch-test visit, blood was drawn before the patch test was applied. Trimming removed 5 bases from V and 4 bases from J, with 14 bases in between. Germline V gene lookup returns CDR1 SEHNR and CDR2 FQNEAQ (reference sequence). CDR3 size: 14 residues. This specimen was whole blood, taken in connection with sensitization to the hapten diphenylcyclopropenone (DPC). The V gene is TRBV7-9, the J gene TRBJ1-2; D is ambiguous. This TCR derives from a woman aged 45-60 years with alopecia areata. Some clones in this sample may be carry-over from other donors' samples. The CDR3 DNA follows: TGTGCCAGCAGCCCGGGCTCCCGGGGCTATGGCTACACCTTC. It specifies CASSPGSRGYGYTF.